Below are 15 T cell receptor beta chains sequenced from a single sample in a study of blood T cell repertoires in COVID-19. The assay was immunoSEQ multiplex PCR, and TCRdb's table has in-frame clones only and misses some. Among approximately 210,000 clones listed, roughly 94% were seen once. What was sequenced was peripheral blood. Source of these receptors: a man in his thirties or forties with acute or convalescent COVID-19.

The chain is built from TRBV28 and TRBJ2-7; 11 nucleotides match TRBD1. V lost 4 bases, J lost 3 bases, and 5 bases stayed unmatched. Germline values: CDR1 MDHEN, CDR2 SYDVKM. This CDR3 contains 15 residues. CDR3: CASSSYGTGGYEQYF. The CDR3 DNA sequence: TGTGCCAGCAGTTCCTACGGGACAGGGGGCTACGAGCAGTACTTC.

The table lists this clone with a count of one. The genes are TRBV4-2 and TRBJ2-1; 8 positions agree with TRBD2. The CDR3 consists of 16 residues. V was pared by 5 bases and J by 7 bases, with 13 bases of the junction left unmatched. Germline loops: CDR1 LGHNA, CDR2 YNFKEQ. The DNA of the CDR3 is TGTGCCAGCAGCTCGACTATCGGGGGGGGGCTTAATGAGCAGTTCTTC. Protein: CASSSTIGGGLNEQFF.

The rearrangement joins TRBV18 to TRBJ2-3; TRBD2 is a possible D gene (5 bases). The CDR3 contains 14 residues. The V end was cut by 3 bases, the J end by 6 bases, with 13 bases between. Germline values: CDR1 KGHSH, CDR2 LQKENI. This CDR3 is CASSPPAGDDTQYF. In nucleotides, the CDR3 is TGTGCCAGCTCACCGCCAGCCGGGGATGATACGCAGTATTTT.

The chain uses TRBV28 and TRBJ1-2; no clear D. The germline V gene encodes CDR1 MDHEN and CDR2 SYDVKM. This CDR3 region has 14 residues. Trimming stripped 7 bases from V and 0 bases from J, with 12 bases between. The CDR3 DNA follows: TGTGCCAGCATCCCCGGGATAACTAACTATGGCTACACCTTC. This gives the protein CASIPGITNYGYTF.

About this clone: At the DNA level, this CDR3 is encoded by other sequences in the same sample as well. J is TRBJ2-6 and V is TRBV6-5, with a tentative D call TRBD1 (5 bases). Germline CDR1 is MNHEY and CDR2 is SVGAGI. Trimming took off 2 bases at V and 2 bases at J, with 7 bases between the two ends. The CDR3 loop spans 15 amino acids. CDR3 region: CASSYEGAGANVLTF. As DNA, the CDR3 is TGTGCCAGCAGTTACGAAGGGGCTGGGGCCAACGTCCTGACTTTC.

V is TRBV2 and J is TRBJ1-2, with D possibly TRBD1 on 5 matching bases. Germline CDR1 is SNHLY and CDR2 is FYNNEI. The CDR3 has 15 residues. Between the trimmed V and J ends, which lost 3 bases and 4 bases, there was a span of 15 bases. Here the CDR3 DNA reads TGTGCCAGCAGTGACGGGGACGGGGAGGGCTATGGCTACACCTTC. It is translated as CASSDGDGEGYGYTF.

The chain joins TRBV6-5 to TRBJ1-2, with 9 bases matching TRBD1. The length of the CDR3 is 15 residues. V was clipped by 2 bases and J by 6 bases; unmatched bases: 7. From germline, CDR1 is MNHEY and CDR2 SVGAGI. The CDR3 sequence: CASSYRTGGEDGYTF. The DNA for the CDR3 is TGTGCCAGCAGTTACCGAACAGGGGGCGAGGATGGCTACACCTTC.

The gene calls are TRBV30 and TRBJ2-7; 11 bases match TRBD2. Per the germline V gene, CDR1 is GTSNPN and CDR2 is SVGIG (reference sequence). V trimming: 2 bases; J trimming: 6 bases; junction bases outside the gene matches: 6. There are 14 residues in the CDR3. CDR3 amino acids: CAWSLGLAGGEQYF. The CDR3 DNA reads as TGTGCCTGGAGTCTGGGGCTAGCGGGAGGCGAGCAGTACTTC. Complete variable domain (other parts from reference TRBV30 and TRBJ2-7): SQTIHQWPATLVQPVGSPLSLECTVEGTSNPNLYWYRQAAGRGLQLLFYSVGIGQISSEVPQNLSASRPQDRQFILSSKKLLLSDSGFYLCAWSLGLAGGEQYFGPGTRLTVT.

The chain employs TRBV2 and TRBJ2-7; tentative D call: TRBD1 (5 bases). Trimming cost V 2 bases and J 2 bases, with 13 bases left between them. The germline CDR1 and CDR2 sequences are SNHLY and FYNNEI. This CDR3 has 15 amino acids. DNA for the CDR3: TGTGCCAGCAGTGAACGGCAGGGATCGACCTACGAGCAGTACTTC. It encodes CASSERQGSTYEQYF. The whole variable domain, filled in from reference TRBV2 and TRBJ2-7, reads EPEVTQTPSHQVTQMGQEVILRCVPISNHLYFYWYRQILGQKVEFLVSFYNNEISEKSEIFDDQFSVERPDGSNFTLKIRSTKLEDSAMYFCASSERQGSTYEQYFGPGTRLTVT.

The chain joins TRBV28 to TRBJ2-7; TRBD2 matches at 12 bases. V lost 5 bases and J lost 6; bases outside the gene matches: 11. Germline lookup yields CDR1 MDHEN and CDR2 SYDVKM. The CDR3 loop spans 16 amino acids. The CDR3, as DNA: TGTGCCAGCAGTCGTGCTAGCGGGAGGGCCTTACCCGAGCAGTACTTC. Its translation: CASSRASGRALPEQYF.

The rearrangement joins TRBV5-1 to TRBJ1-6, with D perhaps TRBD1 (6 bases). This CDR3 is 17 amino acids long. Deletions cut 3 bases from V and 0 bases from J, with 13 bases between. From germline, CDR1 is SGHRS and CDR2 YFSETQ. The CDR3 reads CASSSSGVVSYNSPLHF. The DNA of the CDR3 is TGCGCCAGCAGCTCCTCAGGGGTCGTCTCCTATAATTCACCCCTCCACTTT.

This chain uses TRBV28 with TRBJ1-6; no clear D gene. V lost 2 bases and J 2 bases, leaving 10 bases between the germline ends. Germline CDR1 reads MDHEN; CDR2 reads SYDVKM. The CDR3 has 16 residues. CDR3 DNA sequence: TGTGCCAGCAGTTTAGGCGGCAGCACCTATAATTCACCCCTCCACTTT. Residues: CASSLGGSTYNSPLHF.

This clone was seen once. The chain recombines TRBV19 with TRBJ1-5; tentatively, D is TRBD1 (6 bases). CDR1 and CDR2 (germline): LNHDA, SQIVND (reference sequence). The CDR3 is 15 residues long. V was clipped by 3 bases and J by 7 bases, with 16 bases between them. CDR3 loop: CASSMGGQGIQPQHF. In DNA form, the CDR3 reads TGTGCCAGTAGTATGGGGGGGCAGGGGATCCAGCCCCAGCATTTT.

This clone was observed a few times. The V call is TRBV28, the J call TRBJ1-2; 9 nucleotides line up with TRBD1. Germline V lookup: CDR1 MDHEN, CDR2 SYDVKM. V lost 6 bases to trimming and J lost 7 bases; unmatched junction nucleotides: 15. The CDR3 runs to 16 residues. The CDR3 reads CASRSSRDRVSSGYTF. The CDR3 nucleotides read TGTGCCAGCAGGTCGAGCCGGGACAGGGTTAGTTCTGGCTACACCTTC.

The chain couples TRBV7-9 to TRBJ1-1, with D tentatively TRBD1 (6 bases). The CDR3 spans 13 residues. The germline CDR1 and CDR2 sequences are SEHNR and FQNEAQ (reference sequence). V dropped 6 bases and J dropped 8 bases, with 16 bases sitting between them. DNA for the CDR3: TGTGCCAGCAGTAGGGATGCGACAGGCGAAGCTTTCTTT. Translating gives CASSRDATGEAFF.